This T cell receptor (beta chain) was observed in a study of beta chain features in type 1 diabetes. Trimming cost V 8 bases and J 1 base; bases outside gene matches: 10. The germline CDR1 and CDR2 sequences are WSHSY and SAAADI. CDR3 length: 15 amino acids. All of the isolated RNA was reverse transcribed, so expressed TCRB transcripts were sequenced. Sequenced by immunoSEQ multiplex PCR; TCRdb stores in-frame clones only, minus some. Here the sample spans about 290,000 clones, 7% to 9% being singletons. Broader study findings: PCR might favor shorter templates, equally in patients and controls.

For this clone: Its cognate antigen is unknown.

The chain links TRBV10-2 to TRBJ2-5, with 7 bases that match TRBD1. The TCR was taken from a woman aged 18-29 years in good health. Source material: central memory CD4+ T cells from blood. The CDR3 DNA reads as TGCGCCAGCTGTTCACAGGGGTACGGCCAAGAGACCCAGTACTTC. Translated, it gives CASCSQGYGQETQYF.